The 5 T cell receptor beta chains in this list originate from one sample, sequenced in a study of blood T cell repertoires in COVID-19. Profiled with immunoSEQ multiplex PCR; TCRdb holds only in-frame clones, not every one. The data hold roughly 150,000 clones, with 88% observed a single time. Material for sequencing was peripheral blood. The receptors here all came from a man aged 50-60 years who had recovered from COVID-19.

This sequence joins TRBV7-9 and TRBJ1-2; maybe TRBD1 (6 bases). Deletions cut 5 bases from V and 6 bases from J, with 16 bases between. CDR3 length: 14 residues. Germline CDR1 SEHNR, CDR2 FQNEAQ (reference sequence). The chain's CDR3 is CASSKDSRRDGYTF. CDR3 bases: TGTGCCAGCAGCAAGGACAGTCGCAGGGATGGCTACACCTTC.

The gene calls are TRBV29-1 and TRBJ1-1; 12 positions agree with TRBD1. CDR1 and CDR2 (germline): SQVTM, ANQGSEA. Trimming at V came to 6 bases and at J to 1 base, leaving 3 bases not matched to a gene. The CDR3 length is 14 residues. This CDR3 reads CSVGQGARNTEAFF. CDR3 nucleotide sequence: TGCAGCGTGGGACAGGGGGCGCGGAACACTGAAGCTTTCTTT.

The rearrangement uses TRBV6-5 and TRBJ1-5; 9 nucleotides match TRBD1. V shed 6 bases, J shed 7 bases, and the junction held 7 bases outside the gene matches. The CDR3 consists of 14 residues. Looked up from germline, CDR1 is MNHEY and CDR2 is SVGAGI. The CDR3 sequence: CASRMTGGEQPQHF. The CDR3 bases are TGTGCCAGCAGAATGACAGGGGGGGAACAGCCCCAGCATTTT.

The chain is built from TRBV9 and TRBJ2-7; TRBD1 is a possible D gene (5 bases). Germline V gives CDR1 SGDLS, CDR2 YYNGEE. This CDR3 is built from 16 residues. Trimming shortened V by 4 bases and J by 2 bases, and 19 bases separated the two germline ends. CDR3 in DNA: TGTGCCAGCAGCCCAGGGATAGGCGGAGTAGCCTACGAGCAGTACTTC. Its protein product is CASSPGIGGVAYEQYF.

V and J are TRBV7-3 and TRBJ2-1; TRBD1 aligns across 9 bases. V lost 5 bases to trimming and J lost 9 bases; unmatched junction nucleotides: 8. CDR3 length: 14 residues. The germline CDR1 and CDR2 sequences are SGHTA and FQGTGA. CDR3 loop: CASSGTTGGTEQFF. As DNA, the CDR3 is TGTGCCAGCAGCGGAACAACAGGGGGCACTGAGCAGTTCTTC.